A single sample is the source of the 5 T cell receptor beta chains below, sequenced in a study of T cells after yellow fever vaccination. TCRdb called the 5' RACE reads again in MiXCR, with one record for every CDR3 protein. This repertoire shows 300,000 to 400,000 distinct CDR3 sequences, roughly 8.3% found once; its top ten account for roughly 18%. Material: PBMCs, obtained about 49 days after the first yellow fever vaccination. Receptor source: a man between 18 and 35 years old who received the YFV17D yellow fever vaccine.

This clonotype was picked up a small number of times. The chain recombines TRBV6-1 with TRBJ1-2, with a weak D call TRBD1 (5 bases). The CDR3 is 14 residues long. Trimming shortened V by 6 bases and J by 0 bases, and 11 bases separated the two germline ends. Per the germline V gene, CDR1 is MNHNS and CDR2 is SASEGT. The CDR3, as DNA: TGTGCCAGCAGCGCCCGGGGCACTAACTATGGCTACACCTTC. The encoded protein is CASSARGTNYGYTF.

This clonotype was seen a few times. V and J are TRBV7-2 and TRBJ1-1; no reliable D call. Between the trimmed V and J ends, which lost 5 bases and 1 base, there was a span of 20 bases. The CDR3 sequence is 17 residues long. The germline V gene has CDR1 SGHTA and CDR2 FQGNSA. The CDR3: CASSPSNYYTGNTEAFF. DNA of the CDR3: TGTGCCAGCAGCCCCTCGAACTATTATACTGGGAACACTGAAGCTTTCTTT.

J is TRBJ2-5 and V is TRBV5-1; D gene unclear. The germline V gene has CDR1 SGHRS and CDR2 YFSETQ. The CDR3 is made up of 13 amino acids. Trimming pared 0 bases from V and 3 bases from J, leaving 6 bases between. This chain's CDR3 is CASSLEGKETQYF. The CDR3, as DNA: TGCGCCAGCAGCTTGGAGGGAAAAGAGACCCAGTACTTC.

This clonotype was detected a few times. The rearrangement links TRBV6-5 to TRBJ2-7; TRBD1 might be the D (6 bases). Trimming left V 2 bases short and J 0 bases short, with 8 bases between. This CDR3 is built from 14 residues. CDR1 MNHEY and CDR2 SVGAGI come from the germline V gene. CDR3 protein: CASSYAGASYEQYF. CDR3 bases: TGTGCCAGCAGTTACGCAGGGGCCTCCTACGAGCAGTACTTC.

The V call is TRBV20-1, the J call TRBJ2-1; TRBD2 matches at 8 bases. This CDR3 spans 15 amino acids. Germline V gives CDR1 DFQATT, CDR2 SNEGSKA (reference sequence). With 6 bases clipped from V and 4 bases from J, the junction kept 11 bases outside the gene matches. For the CDR3, the DNA is TGCAGTGCCCCCCCGCTTGCGGGGGGATACAATGAGCAGTTCTTC. It is translated as CSAPPLAGGYNEQFF.